These 24 T cell receptor beta chains were sequenced from one sample in a study of blood T cell repertoires in COVID-19. Data came from immunoSEQ multiplex PCR; TCRdb stores just in-frame clones and leaves some out. The sample lists roughly 100,000 clones; around 86% were seen once. Sequencing input: peripheral blood. The receptors were gathered from a man at least 80 years old with acute or convalescent COVID-19.

In DNA, the CDR3 is TGTGCCATCAGTGAAGTGTTTGACAGGGGGTCCTACAATGAGCAGTTCTTC. It is translated as CAISEVFDRGSYNEQFF. The chain joins TRBV10-3 to TRBJ2-1; 9 nucleotides match TRBD1. J was trimmed by 1 base and V by 3 bases; bases with no gene match: 7. The CDR3 totals 17 residues. The germline V gene encodes CDR1 ENHRY and CDR2 SYGVKD.

This clone came up a few times. The chain carries TRBV28 and TRBJ1-4; D may be TRBD1 (5 bases). Germline CDR1 reads MDHEN; CDR2 reads SYDVKM. CDR3 length: 13 residues. The germline V and J ends were trimmed by 11 bases and 4 bases, with 14 bases remaining between them. DNA of the CDR3: TGTGCCGCCCGCGGGGGTTATAATGAAAAACTGTTTTTT. Amino acid sequence: CAARGGYNEKLFF.

The gene calls are TRBV28 and TRBJ1-2, with 8 positions matching TRBD1. Germline assignment: CDR1 MDHEN and CDR2 SYDVKM. Losses at the gene ends were 4 bases for V and 7 bases for J; bases not matched to a gene: 8. This CDR3 comprises 14 residues. CDR3 protein: CASSSLTGAGGYTF. In DNA form, the CDR3 reads TGTGCCAGCAGTTCTCTGACAGGGGCCGGTGGCTACACCTTC.

This chain uses TRBV4-2 with TRBJ1-2; D remains ambiguous. In germline, CDR1 is LGHNA, CDR2 YNFKEQ. This CDR3 comprises 16 residues. V lost 1 base to trimming and J lost 3 bases, with 15 bases between them. The CDR3 sequence: CASSQVGVAQDYGYTF. As DNA, the CDR3 is TGTGCCAGCAGCCAAGTAGGCGTTGCCCAGGACTATGGCTACACCTTC.

The count of this clone is one. The chain employs TRBV5-5 and TRBJ1-5; no definite D call. The V end lost 0 bases, the J end lost 4 bases, and 5 bases lay between the germline ends. Germline CDR1 and CDR2: SGHKS and YYEKEE (reference sequence). This CDR3 comprises 13 residues. CDR3 bases: TGTGCCAGCAGCTTGGGCCTAAATCAGCCCCAGCATTTT. Amino acids: CASSLGLNQPQHF.

The CDR3 reads CAISEEGLAGSEQYF. DNA of the CDR3: TGTGCCATCAGCGAAGAAGGACTAGCGGGATCCGAGCAGTACTTC. J is TRBJ2-7 and V is TRBV10-3, with 12 nucleotides matching TRBD2. Trimming took 6 bases from V and 6 from J; bases not matched to a gene: 9. The CDR3 contains 15 residues. Germline CDR1 ENHRY, CDR2 SYGVKD.

Turning to this clone: Sequence at one end of the junction differs from germline and may be a read error. J is TRBJ2-1 and V is TRBV3-1 (or the pseudogene TRBV3-2); possible D gene TRBD1, 5 bases. The CDR3 loop spans 12 amino acids. In germline, CDR1 is LGHDT, CDR2 YNNKEL (reference sequence). For the CDR3, the DNA is TGTGCCAGCAGCCAAGCGTCAGGGTTAGGGGTCTTC. This encodes CASSQASGLGVF.

The chain carries TRBV5-1 and TRBJ2-3, with 10 bases that match TRBD2. The J segment lost 5 bases and the V segment lost 6 bases, leaving 6 bases of the junction unmatched. This CDR3 is 14 amino acids long. The germline gives CDR1 SGHRS, CDR2 YFSETQ. The CDR3 region is CASTLAGEGDTQYF. As DNA, the CDR3 is TGCGCCAGCACCCTAGCGGGAGAAGGAGATACGCAGTATTTT.

The rearrangement links TRBV19 to TRBJ1-4; 10 nucleotides line up with TRBD1. CDR3 size: 18 residues. V lost 5 bases, J lost 6 bases, and 15 bases stayed unmatched. Germline-derived CDR1 and CDR2 are LNHDA and SQIVND (reference sequence). The CDR3 DNA reads TGTGCCAGTAGTTTATGGTTCTCCCCGGGACAGGGGTATGAAAAACTGTTTTTT. Its translation: CASSLWFSPGQGYEKLFF.

The J gene is TRBJ2-3, the V gene TRBV5-1; 9 bases match TRBD1. Losses at the gene ends were 7 bases for V and 4 bases for J; bases not matched to a gene: 10. The CDR3 length is 15 residues. Germline lookup yields CDR1 SGHRS and CDR2 YFSETQ. CDR3 amino acids: CASHSPGQGPDTQYF. The DNA for the CDR3 is TGCGCCAGCCATTCGCCGGGACAGGGACCAGATACGCAGTATTTT.

The rearrangement joins TRBV19 to TRBJ1-1, with D possibly matching TRBD1 (5 bases). Germline CDR1 LNHDA, CDR2 SQIVND (reference sequence). The V gene lost 6 bases and the J gene lost 0 bases, with 11 bases spanning the gap. There are 14 residues in the CDR3. This CDR3 is CASRPGWMNTEAFF. The CDR3 DNA sequence: TGTGCCAGTAGGCCAGGGTGGATGAACACTGAAGCTTTCTTT.

With regard to this clone: The same CDR3 arises from other DNA sequences in this sample as well. The genes are TRBV5-1 and TRBJ2-1; TRBD2 matches 8 bases. The CDR3 loop spans 15 amino acids. Losses at the gene ends were 0 bases for V and 3 bases for J; bases not matched to a gene: 2. The V gene's germline CDR1 is SGHRS and CDR2 YFSETQ. CDR3 region: CASSLALAGYNEQFF. DNA of the CDR3: TGCGCCAGCAGCTTGGCTCTAGCGGGCTACAATGAGCAGTTCTTC.

Here the CDR3 DNA reads TGCAGCGTTGTCGGGACAGGGGTAAGCGAGCAGTACTTC. As protein: CSVVGTGVSEQYF. This rearrangement joins TRBV29-1 to TRBJ2-7; 10 bases match TRBD1. Germline CDR1 is SQVTM and CDR2 is ANQGSEA. The CDR3 length is 13 residues. After removal of 4 bases from V and 6 bases from J, the junction contained 6 bases not matched to a gene.

This CDR3 reads CASSLARGEAFF. CDR3 nucleotide sequence: TGTGCCAGCAGCTTGGCTCGGGGTGAAGCTTTCTTT. The chain uses TRBV5-4 and TRBJ1-1, with D unresolved. The CDR3 totals 12 residues. Germline-derived CDR1 and CDR2 are SGHNT and YYREEE (reference sequence). Trimming left V 0 bases short and J 7 bases short, with 7 bases between.

The rearrangement joins TRBV28 to TRBJ1-2; a possible D gene is TRBD1 (5 bases). Between the trimmed V and J ends, which lost 7 bases and 0 bases, there was a span of 9 bases. Germline assignment: CDR1 MDHEN and CDR2 SYDVKM. The CDR3 consists of 13 residues. The CDR3 sequence: CASTDTANYGYTF. The DNA of the CDR3 is TGTGCCAGCACGGACACCGCTAACTATGGCTACACCTTC.

The chain carries TRBV15 and TRBJ1-3; no definite D call. CDR1 LNHNV and CDR2 YYDKDF come from the germline V gene (reference sequence). Trimming pared 3 bases from V and 2 bases from J, leaving 8 bases between. The CDR3 spans 14 residues. DNA of the CDR3: TGTGCCACCAGCAGTGGAGGAACTGGAAACACCATATATTTT. Its protein product is CATSSGGTGNTIYF.

The chain recombines TRBV5-1 with TRBJ1-2, with TRBD1 matching over 7 bases. J was trimmed by 6 bases and V by 5 bases; bases with no gene match: 7. The CDR3 totals 13 residues. Germline lookup yields CDR1 SGHRS and CDR2 YFSETQ. The CDR3 reads CASRPGTADGYTF. The CDR3 coding sequence is TGCGCCAGCAGGCCCGGGACAGCGGATGGCTACACCTTC.

The DNA of the CDR3 is TGTGCCACAACAGGGATTACAGATACGCAGTATTTT. This gives the protein CATTGITDTQYF. This rearrangement joins TRBV6-5 to TRBJ2-3, with D perhaps TRBD1 (6 bases). Germline CDR1 is MNHEY and CDR2 is SVGAGI. This CDR3 has 12 residues. V lost 10 bases and J 3 bases, leaving 11 bases between the germline ends.

In DNA form, the CDR3 reads TGTGCCAGCAGCTCGAGCTCCTACGAGCAGTACTTC. It yields the protein CASSSSSYEQYF. The chain combines TRBV7-6 with TRBJ2-7; D remains ambiguous. V dropped 4 bases and J dropped 0 bases, with 4 bases sitting between them. This CDR3 is 12 amino acids long. Germline V gene data show CDR1 as SGHVS and CDR2 as FNYEAQ.

The chain joins TRBV18 to TRBJ2-3; TRBD1 matches 7 bases. The V and J ends lost 2 bases and 0 bases, in that order; junction bases with no gene match: 8. The germline CDR1 and CDR2 sequences are KGHSH and LQKENI. CDR3 length: 17 amino acids. The CDR3 DNA reads TGTGCCAGCTCACCATTGACCGGGACAGCTAGCACAGATACGCAGTATTTT. This codes for CASSPLTGTASTDTQYF.

The rearrangement joins TRBV29-1 to TRBJ2-2, with D maybe TRBD2 (6 bases). The CDR3 contains 15 residues. The germline V gene encodes CDR1 SQVTM and CDR2 ANQGSEA. Trimming pared 4 bases from V and 5 bases from J, leaving 17 bases between. In DNA form, the CDR3 reads TGCAGCGTTGGTACAGGAGGGAGAGGAACCGGGGAGCTGTTTTTT. It translates to CSVGTGGRGTGELFF.

The chain joins TRBV7-3 to TRBJ2-1, with 8 bases identical to TRBD2. Trimming at V came to 5 bases and at J to 0 bases, leaving 6 bases not matched to a gene. Germline V gene data show CDR1 as SGHTA and CDR2 as FQGTGA. The CDR3 is made up of 16 amino acids. CDR3 residues: CASSLYSGSSYNEQFF. The DNA of the CDR3 is TGTGCCAGCAGCCTCTACAGCGGGAGCTCCTACAATGAGCAGTTCTTC.

The chain combines TRBV7-2 with TRBJ1-4; D unclear. The germline gives CDR1 SGHTA, CDR2 FQGNSA. The CDR3 contains 15 residues. V was cut by 5 bases and J by 4 bases, with 14 bases left in between. The CDR3 DNA follows: TGTGCCAGCAGCCATAACGGGGTGCATAATGAAAAACTGTTTTTT. This translates into CASSHNGVHNEKLFF.

This clone has a handful of counts. The rearrangement links TRBV28 to TRBJ1-5; D remains unclear. Germline CDR1 reads MDHEN; CDR2 reads SYDVKM. V was clipped by 6 bases and J by 0 bases, with 9 bases between them. CDR3 length equals 14 residues. The CDR3 DNA sequence: TGTGCCAGCAGGCGCCTATATAGCAATCAGCCCCAGCATTTT. As protein: CASRRLYSNQPQHF.